This TCR beta chain was obtained from a study of blood T cell repertoires in COVID-19. Study overall: Acute-phase and convalescent COVID-19 samples originated in the United States, Italy and Spain.

Assay: immunoSEQ multiplex PCR; the TCRdb copy retains only in-frame clones and omits some. Of over 200,000 clones in the sample, about 91% were seen once. The CDR3 contains 17 residues. V lost 4 bases to trimming and J lost 1 base; unmatched junction nucleotides: 6. Germline loops: CDR1 KGHSY, CDR2 FQNENV. This sequence joins TRBV16 and TRBJ2-6; TRBD1 matches at 8 bases. This TCR was sampled from a human donor in a cohort exposed to, infected with or recovered from COVID-19 (not recorded which). The donor label of this sample is uncertain. The specimen was PBMCs or T cells enriched from blood (not recorded which). In DNA form, the CDR3 reads TGTGCCAGCAGCCCCGGACAGGGTAGTTCTGGGGCCAACGTCCTGACTTTC. Protein sequence: CASSPGQGSSGANVLTF.